The following is a T cell receptor beta chain sequence with its context. CDR1 and CDR2 from the germline V gene are MDHEN and SYDVKM. Unmatched junction bases numbered 6, after V lost 4 bases and J lost 4 bases. The CDR3 has 15 residues. The data stem from a study of blood T cell repertoires in COVID-19. Overall study context: PBMCs, B-cell-depleted T cells, or T cells were the source of the cDNA or gDNA that made up the material.

Profiling relied on immunoSEQ multiplex PCR, and the TCRdb table lists in-frame clones only, not all of them. The sample holds 290,000 or so clones, about 90% seen once. Individuals aged 18 to 89 years were recruited from around 22 US areas. Which cohort a participant joined came from the clinical history participants gave. The source of this sequence is a woman younger than 35 with acute COVID-19. The chain joins TRBV28 to TRBJ1-5; 8 nucleotides match TRBD1. Sequencing was carried out using PBMCs or T cells enriched from blood (not recorded which). DNA for the CDR3: TGTGCCAGCAGTTGGGCGACAGGGGCAAATCAGCCCCAGCATTTT. Translating gives CASSWATGANQPQHF.